These T cell receptor beta chains were read from a single sample in a study of blood T cells in healthy people across ages. TCRdb called the 5' RACE reads again in MiXCR, with one record for every CDR3 protein. The sample yields about 730,000 distinct CDR3 sequences, roughly 41% seen once. Sequenced: blood. The receptor set was obtained from a woman in her sixties in good health. CDR3s include the opening cysteine and the closing phenylalanine or tryptophan. Each record gives: CDR3 length, clone size, D gene, V gene, J gene, CDR3 protein, CDR3 DNA. The D gene is left open where the match is weak. A row's size may be missing; if present it is once, few, many or a size class.

CDR3 length: 17
clone size: NA
D gene: TRBD1
V gene: TRBV18
J gene: TRBJ2-6
CDR3 protein: CASSLDRGRTGANVLTF
CDR3 DNA: TGTGCCAGCTCCCTGGACAGGGGACGAACTGGGGCCAACGTCCTGACTTTC

CDR3 length: 19
clone size: few
D gene: TRBD2
V gene: TRBV7-9
J gene: TRBJ2-1
CDR3 protein: CASKPRGPSGALFYNEQFF
CDR3 DNA: TGTGCCAGCAAACCTAGGGGGCCTAGCGGGGCCCTTTTTTACAATGAGCAGTTCTTC

CDR3 length: 13
clone size: NA
D gene: NA
V gene: TRBV3-1
J gene: TRBJ2-7
CDR3 protein: CASSQGFAYEQYF
CDR3 DNA: TGTGCCAGCAGCCAAGGGTTTGCCTACGAGCAGTACTTC

CDR3 length: 17
clone size: NA
D gene: TRBD2
V gene: TRBV5-1
J gene: TRBJ2-1
CDR3 protein: CASSLGSGLAVRDEQFF
CDR3 DNA: TGCGCCAGCAGCTTGGGTTCGGGACTAGCTGTCCGGGATGAGCAGTTCTTC

CDR3 length: 14
clone size: NA
D gene: NA
V gene: TRBV2
J gene: TRBJ1-1
CDR3 protein: CASRGDRRGTEAFF
CDR3 DNA: TGTGCCAGCAGGGGGGACCGACGAGGCACTGAAGCTTTCTTT

CDR3 length: 16
clone size: NA
D gene: NA
V gene: TRBV18
J gene: TRBJ2-2
CDR3 protein: CASSPRRDSNTGELFF
CDR3 DNA: TGTGCCAGCTCACCACGGAGGGATTCGAACACCGGGGAGCTGTTTTTT

CDR3 length: 11
clone size: NA
D gene: TRBD1
V gene: TRBV19
J gene: TRBJ1-2
CDR3 protein: CASVGTDRYTF
CDR3 DNA: TGTGCCAGTGTGGGGACAGACCGATACACCTTC

CDR3 length: 11
clone size: many
D gene: NA
V gene: TRBV20-1
J gene: TRBJ2-4
CDR3 protein: CSAEPQNIQYF
CDR3 DNA: TGCAGTGCTGAGCCTCAAAACATTCAGTACTTC

CDR3 length: 14
clone size: NA
D gene: NA
V gene: TRBV20-1
J gene: TRBJ1-1
CDR3 protein: CSALGPRGETEAFF
CDR3 DNA: TGCAGTGCCCTAGGTCCACGGGGGGAAACTGAAGCTTTCTTT

CDR3 length: 11
clone size: NA
D gene: NA
V gene: TRBV7-8
J gene: TRBJ2-7
CDR3 protein: CATRTDYEQYF
CDR3 DNA: TGTGCCACGAGGACGGATTACGAGCAGTACTTC

CDR3 length: 16
clone size: few
D gene: NA
V gene: TRBV18
J gene: TRBJ2-5
CDR3 protein: CASSPVVSGNSMSQYF
CDR3 DNA: TGTGCCAGCTCACCCGTGGTCTCAGGGAATTCGATGAGCCAGTACTTC

CDR3 length: 14
clone size: few
D gene: TRBD2
V gene: TRBV20-1
J gene: TRBJ2-1
CDR3 protein: CSVQAGRDYNEQFF
CDR3 DNA: TGCAGTGTCCAAGCGGGGAGGGACTACAATGAGCAGTTCTTC

CDR3 length: 15
clone size: few
D gene: TRBD2
V gene: TRBV6-2/TRBV6-3
J gene: TRBJ2-7
CDR3 protein: CASSRSGAYSYEQYF
CDR3 DNA: TGTGCCAGCAGTAGGAGCGGGGCTTACTCCTACGAGCAGTACTTC

CDR3 length: 17
clone size: few
D gene: NA
V gene: TRBV18
J gene: TRBJ2-6
CDR3 protein: CASSPLLGASGANVLTF
CDR3 DNA: TGTGCCAGCTCACCACTTCTGGGGGCTTCTGGGGCCAACGTCCTGACTTTC

CDR3 length: 15
clone size: NA
D gene: TRBD2
V gene: TRBV25-1
J gene: TRBJ2-7
CDR3 protein: CTSSAGTSNPHEQYF
CDR3 DNA: TGTACCAGCAGCGCCGGGACTAGCAATCCCCACGAGCAGTACTTC

CDR3 length: 12
clone size: many
D gene: NA
V gene: TRBV29-1
J gene: TRBJ2-1
CDR3 protein: CSVVGVYNEQFF
CDR3 DNA: TGCAGCGTGGTAGGAGTCTACAATGAGCAGTTCTTC